This TCR beta chain was sequenced during a study of cytomegalovirus exposure and HLA in healthy donors. Overall study findings and caveats: Later, TCR association rates were found to vary by HLA locus, highest for DRB1 and lowest for HLA-C. Rare TCR sequences predominated, though certain public TCRs were found in many donors. Accurate prediction of most subjects' HLA-A and HLA-B alleles from TCR beta sequences was reported.

Use of 60 Vbeta and 13 Jbeta primers characterized the PCR. Assay: immunoSEQ multiplex PCR; the TCRdb copy retains only in-frame clones and omits some. The sample lists some 170,000 clones, about 69% occurring once. This clone was seen more than once but under ten times. The antigen remains unidentified. Each of the donors was a healthy bone marrow donor. From germline, CDR1 is MNHEY and CDR2 SVGAGI. The CDR3 covers 13 residues. V shed 10 bases, J shed 6 bases, and the junction held 11 bases outside the gene matches. The chain is built from TRBV6-5 and TRBJ1-2, with TRBD1 matching over 7 bases. The sample consisted of PBMCs. This receptor was identified in a human donor in good health. This CDR3 is CATKRGGAHGYTF. The CDR3 DNA follows: TGTGCCACGAAACGAGGGGGCGCCCATGGCTACACCTTC.